These 3 T cell receptor beta chains came from one sample sequenced in a study of vaccination and CD4 T cells after COVID-19. For these TCRs, the target antigens are not known. The Oncomine TCR Beta short-read assay was what sequenced the DNA obtained from cultured CD4+ T cells. Using its own MiXCR run on the PCR reads, TCRdb lists one record per CDR3 protein. The sample holds 20,000 to 25,000 distinct CDR3 sequences, 30% to 35% seen once. Specified treatment: approximately 9-day PBMC culture with coronavirus spike peptide pools or control peptides (ViraFEST assay). Sequenced input: cultured CD4+ T cells from blood. These receptor sequences come from a human donor with COVID-19.

There are a few counts of this clonotype. The gene calls are TRBV20-1 and TRBJ1-4; D possibly corresponds to TRBD1 (5 bases). This CDR3 spans 15 amino acids. Germline-derived CDR1 and CDR2 are DFQATT and SNEGSKA (reference sequence). Trimming stripped 1 base from V and 7 bases from J, with 16 bases between. The CDR3 sequence: CSARGRDVQPEKLFF. In DNA, the CDR3 is TGCAGTGCTAGAGGTCGGGACGTCCAGCCTGAAAAACTGTTTTTT.

The chain employs TRBV6-5 and TRBJ1-2; TRBD1 aligns across 7 bases. This CDR3 is built from 17 residues. Looked up from germline, CDR1 is MNHEY and CDR2 is SVGAGI. Germline trimming cut 0 bases from V and 0 bases from J; bases unmatched to any gene: 7. The CDR3 sequence is CASSYSGTANTNYGYTF. CDR3 DNA: TGTGCCAGCAGTTACTCAGGGACAGCCAATACTAACTATGGCTACACCTTC.

The rearrangement uses TRBV6-1 and TRBJ2-3, with TRBD1 matching over 7 bases. The CDR3 runs to 16 residues. The trim removed 10 bases at V and 2 bases at J, leaving 15 bases unmatched. Germline lookup yields CDR1 MNHNS and CDR2 SASEGT. As DNA, the CDR3 is TGTGCCACCGGACTTCAGACAGGGAGATCCACAGATACGCAGTATTTT. Its protein is CATGLQTGRSTDTQYF.